Below are 6 T cell receptor beta chains sequenced from a single sample in a study of blood T cell repertoires in COVID-19 (dated by TCRdb to 2019 to 2021). Libraries were made using the immunoSEQ multiplex PCR assay. As stored in TCRdb, this immuneACCESS dataset retains in-frame rearrangements with V and J assigned. A fraction of the clones does not appear; measured against another copy, unresolved V genes explain less than half of the discrepancy, and the remainder lacks a known reason. The sample table shows around 120,000 clones, and approximately 81% are seen once. The biggest ten clones account for 3% to 4.5% of the sample. The material sequenced was peripheral blood. The receptors come from an elderly woman with acute or convalescent COVID-19.

J is TRBJ1-2 and V is TRBV2, with D perhaps TRBD1 (6 bases). V gave up 0 bases and J gave up 4 bases, with 9 bases separating them. Per the germline V gene, CDR1 is SNHLY and CDR2 is FYNNEI. The length of the CDR3 is 14 residues. The CDR3 coding sequence is TGTGCCAGCAGTGAAGCGGGGGACATCTATGGCTACACCTTC. Amino acid sequence: CASSEAGDIYGYTF.

The V gene is TRBV10-3, the J gene TRBJ2-5; 9 bases fit TRBD1. The CDR3 spans 13 residues. Germline trimming cut 10 bases from V and 5 bases from J; bases unmatched to any gene: 8. The germline gives CDR1 ENHRY, CDR2 SYGVKD. The CDR3 is CATLQGAEETQYF. Written as DNA, the CDR3 is TGTGCCACCTTACAGGGGGCTGAGGAGACCCAGTACTTC.

This sequence joins TRBV7-9 and TRBJ1-5; no clear D. Germline CDR1 and CDR2: SEHNR and FQNEAQ (reference sequence). The ends were cut back, 1 base at V and 5 bases at J, with 9 bases in the middle. The length of the CDR3 is 14 residues. The CDR3 nucleotides are TGTGCCAGCAGCTTAGGCGCCCGGGATCAGCCCCAGCATTTT. Translating it yields CASSLGARDQPQHF.

J is TRBJ1-3 and V is TRBV5-1, with a tentative D call TRBD1 (6 bases). V was cut by 0 bases and J by 2 bases, with 9 bases left in between. This CDR3 contains 15 residues. The germline CDR1 and CDR2 sequences are SGHRS and YFSETQ. The CDR3 loop is CASSLEGGTGNTIYF. The CDR3 DNA is TGCGCCAGCAGCTTGGAGGGGGGGACTGGAAACACCATATATTTT. Full variable domain (missing parts from reference TRBV5-1 and TRBJ1-3): KAGVTQTPRYLIKTRGQQVTLSCSPISGHRSVSWYQQTPGQGLQFLFEYFSETQRNKGNFPGRFSGRQFSNSRSEMNVSTLELGDSALYLCASSLEGGTGNTIYFGEGSWLTVV.

The chain joins TRBV6-5 to TRBJ1-4; 11 bases agree with TRBD1. The CDR3 is 15 amino acids. In germline, CDR1 is MNHEY, CDR2 SVGAGI. J was trimmed by 6 bases and V by 6 bases; bases with no gene match: 6. Here the CDR3 reads CASRPRDRGYEKLFF. The CDR3 DNA reads as TGTGCCAGCAGACCAAGGGACAGGGGGTATGAAAAACTGTTTTTT.

This clone was seen at least ten times. The chain carries TRBV27 and TRBJ2-3, with 9 bases identical to TRBD2. Germline V lookup: CDR1 MNHEY, CDR2 SMNVEV (reference sequence). J gave up 4 bases and V 7 bases, and 6 bases lay outside the gene matches. The CDR3 spans 14 residues. This CDR3 reads CASKGGRVPDTQYF. The CDR3 DNA is TGTGCCAGCAAAGGCGGGAGGGTTCCAGATACGCAGTATTTT.